This TCR beta chain was sequenced for a study of shared clonotypes between healthy human individuals (dated by TCRdb to about 2020). Background for the entire study: Three men and a couple of women, aged 18 to 49 years, made up the cohort. For each donor, CD4 naive and CD4 memory were each given three plates, CD8 naive was given two plates, and CD8 memory was given one plate. Blood TCR repertoires of a handful of healthy adults were deeply sequenced to estimate repertoire size and the extent of clonotype sharing between individuals. Libraries were prepared and TCR repertoires were sequenced by different laboratories using diverse techniques, in order to increase sequencing depth and limit assay-specific biases. Between about 0.85 and 8.9 billion PBMCs per donor were obtained by leukapheresis. The paper as a whole reports these results and caveats: Naive subsets generally had larger estimated clonotype richness than memory subsets did. About 5% of naive CD4, 3% to 4% of naive CD8, approximately 2% of memory CD4, and more than 0.35% of memory CD8 clonotypes were shared across several donors. Incomplete sequencing was indicated by rarefaction of sorted-subset datasets, despite the large sequencing depth. Sampling was limited to blood, and TCR repertoires in tissue likely differ from TCR repertoires in blood. Based on pairwise subsampling, the degree of clonotype sharing among donors was expected to be affected by sequencing depth. Higher generation probabilities were observed for clonotypes shared by all four sorted-subset donors than for non-shared clonotypes. The small number of donors limited the genetic and exposure-history diversity represented.

The donors were healthy, HIV-negative adults who had no recently reported acute infections or vaccinations. Only Caucasian adults living in Nashville, Tennessee, USA were represented among the donors. Magnetic negative selection was used to enrich CD4+ T cells, after which naive cells were positively selected on CD45RA and the negative fraction became the memory subset. Blood was collected by leukapheresis, and PBMCs were isolated by Ficoll-Histopaque density gradient centrifugation and then cryopreserved in liquid nitrogen vapor phase. Purity and quantity of every magnetically sorted T cell population were checked by analytical flow cytometry. Each sorted fraction had its genomic DNA isolated and then quantified by UV absorbance on a Nanodrop 2000c. TCR CDR3 regions were amplified from genomic DNA by multiplex PCR using the deep immunoSEQ assay. Extracted genomic DNA from each cell subset was spread evenly across all wells of several immunoSEQ 96-well plates, with each plate serving as a replicate. For sorted subsets, about 210 ng of genomic DNA, equivalent to some 30,000 T cell genomes, went into each replicate PCR. The purified libraries were quantified using a Qubit 3.0 fluorometer, sized with a Bioanalyzer 2100, and then quantified again using the KAPA Library Quantification kit. Each immunoSEQ 96-well plate was sequenced on its own single-read 150-cycle Illumina NextSeq 550 flow cell. As for the authors' bioinformatics: Because the immunoSEQ output included only junctional sequences and no quality scores, the filtering could not be the same as the filtering used for full-length reads. To assign V/J genes and CDR3, sequences were annotated against IMGT germline references using PyIR, a Python wrapper for IgBLAST v1.9. Reads were filtered out if the reads had weak V/J assignments (E-value above 1e-6), no CDR3, stop codons, out-of-frame junctions, or ambiguous translated residues. A V3J clonotype was defined by an identical inferred V gene, J gene, and CDR3 amino acid sequence. To compute the percentage overlap between repertoires, the number of shared unique clonotypes was divided by the size of the smaller repertoire. Three approaches were used to assess repertoire richness: RTK rarefaction, the Chao1 estimator, and Recon v2.1 estimates of unobserved clonotypes. Generation probabilities were computed with OLGA for all TCRbeta clonotypes obtained by the gDNA method from several donors. The immuneACCESS repertoire file appears here via TCRdb, limited to in-frame rearrangements. These files lack a portion of the clones; in checked studies, under half of the deficit traces to unresolved V genes, and the cause of the others is not known. V, J and clone size are taken as reported in that table, and D and trimming were inferred from the DNA itself. The sample yields more than 2 million clones; roughly 95% were counted once. Clones ranked in the top ten supply around 0.13% of the sample.

Relative to germline, V is 3 bases shorter and J is 0 bases shorter, with 14 bases between their ends. From the cysteine up to the phenylalanine, the CDR3 has a length of 15 residues. Only the CDR3 DNA stays, 45 bases, in frame from base 1. Taken from the germline V gene (reference sequence), the CDR1 and CDR2 loops are GTSNPN and SVGIG. To note about this clone: Its specific antigen is unknown. No base quality information exists; no much larger clone differs at one position.

The TCR comes from a man aged 18 to 29 in good health. The sequencing input was naive CD4+ T cells sorted from blood. The sample's cell subset or site label is to be understood as: CD45RA+ positively selected. The rearranged segments are TRBV30 and TRBJ1-2; the D segment could be TRBD1, given 5 matching bases. The CDR3 reads CAWRATGVSNYGYTF. The sequenced DNA: TGTGCCTGGAGAGCCACAGGAGTTTCTAACTATGGCTACACCTTC.